The 32 T cell receptor beta chains presented below share a single source sample, sequenced in a study of T cells after yellow fever vaccination. TCRdb used MiXCR to reprocess the 5' RACE reads, holding one entry per CDR3 protein. Of around 230,000 distinct CDR3 sequences in the sample, approximately 6.3% are singletons; the top ten hold roughly 1%. This sample comprised CD4+ T cells sorted from PBMCs, obtained on the day of the yellow fever booster vaccination. These receptors all stem from a man younger than 45 who received the YFV17D yellow fever vaccine.

The rearrangement uses TRBV20-1 and TRBJ2-1, with TRBD2 matching 13 bases. V shed 6 bases and J 5 bases; nucleotides not matched to a gene: 7. This CDR3 comprises 15 residues. From germline, CDR1 is DFQATT and CDR2 SNEGSKA (reference sequence). CDR3 sequence (DNA): TGCAGTGCAAAACCGGGACTAGCGGGGCACAATGAGCAGTTCTTC. It codes for CSAKPGLAGHNEQFF.

This clonotype was detected only a few times. This chain links TRBV29-1 with TRBJ2-3; D call uncertain. Germline V gene data show CDR1 as SQVTM and CDR2 as ANQGSEA. The CDR3 has 12 amino acids. The V gene lost 3 bases and the J gene lost 5 bases, with 9 bases spanning the gap. Here the CDR3 reads CSVDLPGDTQYF. CDR3 nucleotides: TGCAGCGTTGACCTTCCGGGAGATACGCAGTATTTT.

This clonotype has just a few counts. The rearrangement joins TRBV11-2 to TRBJ2-5; D is perhaps TRBD1 or TRBD2 (5 bases each). This CDR3 is built from 13 residues. Trimming cost V 5 bases and J 4 bases, with 11 bases left between them. In germline, CDR1 is SGHAT, CDR2 FQNNGV. CDR3 protein: CASSRGRGETQYF. The CDR3 region has the DNA TGTGCCAGCAGCAGGGGTCGGGGAGAGACCCAGTACTTC.

This clonotype turned up a few times. The chain links TRBV30 to TRBJ2-3, with D hard to call. CDR3 length: 14 residues. CDR1 and CDR2 (germline): GTSNPN, SVGIG (reference sequence). V gave up 2 bases and J gave up 1 base, with 10 bases separating them. Written as DNA, the CDR3 is TGTGCCTGGAGTAGGGAAGGTGGCACAGATACGCAGTATTTT. Its translation is CAWSREGGTDTQYF.

This clonotype was counted ten times or more. CDR3 sequence (DNA): TGTGCCAGCAGCTTATTCGGGACTAGCCCCTACGAGCAGTACTTC. Translation: CASSLFGTSPYEQYF. V gene TRBV7-2 combines with J gene TRBJ2-7, with 9 bases matching TRBD2. Germline trimming cut 2 bases from V and 2 bases from J; bases unmatched to any gene: 4. Germline CDR1 reads SGHTA; CDR2 reads FQGNSA. This CDR3 region has 15 residues. Filled out from reference TRBV7-2 and TRBJ2-7, the complete variable domain reads GAGVSQSPSNKVTEKGKDVELRCDPISGHTALYWYRQSLGQGLEFLIYFQGNSAPDKSGLPSDRFSAERTGGSVSTLTIQRTQQEDSAVYLCASSLFGTSPYEQYFGPGTRLTVT.

This clonotype was seen ten or more times. The rearrangement uses TRBV7-3 and TRBJ2-1, with D unclear. There are 12 residues in the CDR3. Trimming left V 2 bases short and J 9 bases short, with 8 bases between. CDR1 and CDR2 (germline): SGHTA, FQGTGA. The DNA for the CDR3 is TGTGCCAGCAGCTTAGCTGACGCTGAGCAGTTCTTC. Encoded protein: CASSLADAEQFF. Combining the CDR3 with reference TRBV7-3 and TRBJ2-1 gives the whole variable domain GAGVSQTPSNKVTEKGKYVELRCDPISGHTALYWYRQSLGQGPEFLIYFQGTGAADDSGLPNDRFFAVRPEGSVSTLKIQRTERGDSAVYLCASSLADAEQFFGPGTRLTVL.

Ten or more counts support this clonotype. The chain recombines TRBV3-1 with TRBJ2-3, with a weak D call TRBD2 (5 bases). Germline V gene data show CDR1 as LGHDT and CDR2 as YNNKEL (reference sequence). CDR3 size: 15 residues. V dropped 4 bases and J dropped 3 bases, with 14 bases sitting between them. Here the CDR3 reads CASSPQLVGTDTQYF. As DNA, the CDR3 is TGTGCCAGCAGCCCTCAACTAGTCGGAACAGATACGCAGTATTTT.

There are a few counts of this clonotype. The DNA of the CDR3 is TGTGCCAGCAGTATACTAGCGGGAGTCCGCAATGAGCAGTTCTTC. Translated: CASSILAGVRNEQFF. This chain uses TRBV12-3 or TRBV12-4 with TRBJ2-1, with 11 bases fitting TRBD2. V gave up 5 bases and J gave up 6 bases; unmatched junction bases: 6. The CDR3 is made up of 15 amino acids.

The table lists this clonotype with many counts. The chain links TRBV7-2 to TRBJ1-6; D might be TRBD1 (6 bases). The V gene lost 1 base and the J gene lost 7 bases, with 8 bases spanning the gap. CDR1 and CDR2 (germline): SGHTA, FQGNSA. The CDR3 covers 14 residues. CDR3 protein: CASSLVGQNSPLHF. CDR3 nucleotides: TGTGCCAGCAGCTTAGTTGGACAGAATTCACCCCTCCACTTT.

The V call is TRBV20-1, the J call TRBJ2-5; D perhaps matches TRBD2 (5 bases). The CDR3 covers 13 residues. CDR1 and CDR2 (germline): DFQATT, SNEGSKA (reference sequence). Trimming took off 6 bases at V and 2 bases at J, with 13 bases between the two ends. The CDR3 reads CSAAGTSQETQYF. The CDR3 coding sequence is TGCAGTGCCGCGGGCACTTCTCAAGAGACCCAGTACTTC.

This clonotype was seen only a few times. The V call is TRBV29-1, the J call TRBJ2-7; 7 bases are shared with TRBD1. Trimming cost V 6 bases and J 6 bases; bases outside gene matches: 11. Germline CDR1 is SQVTM and CDR2 is ANQGSEA. CDR3 length: 13 residues. The CDR3 reads CSVLGQVLGEQYF. For the CDR3, the DNA is TGCAGCGTCCTAGGACAGGTCCTGGGCGAGCAGTACTTC.

In its sample, this clonotype was seen a few times. The V gene is TRBV10-1, the J gene TRBJ2-7; 10 bases fit TRBD2. Germline CDR1 and CDR2: WNHNN and SYGVQD (reference sequence). The CDR3 sequence is 16 residues long. V was pared by 3 bases and J by 2 bases, with 7 bases of the junction left unmatched. The CDR3 region is CASSDGSGRLTYEQYF. CDR3 sequence (DNA): TGCGCCAGCAGTGATGGTAGCGGGAGGCTTACCTACGAGCAGTACTTC.

CDR3 sequence (DNA): TGTGCCAGCAGTCCGTTCGGGAAGGCGGCGAACACCGGGGAGCTGTTTTTT. Encoded protein: CASSPFGKAANTGELFF. The chain joins TRBV25-1 to TRBJ2-2; perhaps TRBD2 as D (5 bases). From germline, CDR1 is MGHDK and CDR2 SYGVNS. The V end was cut by 5 bases, the J end by 0 bases, with 16 bases between. This CDR3 is 17 amino acids long.

This chain joins TRBV28 and TRBJ2-7, with D tentatively TRBD1 (5 bases). The CDR3 is made up of 13 amino acids. Between the trimmed V and J ends, which lost 4 bases and 3 bases, there was a span of 10 bases. Germline V gives CDR1 MDHEN, CDR2 SYDVKM. The CDR3 coding sequence is TGTGCCAGCAGTTCCCAGGACATCTACGAGCAGTACTTC. Translated: CASSSQDIYEQYF.

This clonotype was recorded at least ten times. The J gene is TRBJ2-3, the V gene TRBV20-1; 9 bases match TRBD2. The CDR3 is 15 amino acids. V dropped 6 bases and J dropped 1; count of bases not matched to a gene: 8. Germline V gene lookup returns CDR1 DFQATT and CDR2 SNEGSKA (reference sequence). The DNA for the CDR3 is TGCAGTGCATCCTTTCGGACTAGCGGCACAGATACGCAGTATTTT. This encodes CSASFRTSGTDTQYF.

In DNA form, the CDR3 reads TGCGCCAGCAGCCAAGAAAACAGACACTACTACAATGAGCAGTTCTTC. Translated: CASSQENRHYYNEQFF. J is TRBJ2-1 and V is TRBV4-3; no clear D gene. The CDR3 has 16 residues. Looked up from germline, CDR1 is LGHNA and CDR2 is YSLEER. V gave up 0 bases and J gave up 3 bases, with 12 bases separating them.

The chain couples TRBV6-1 to TRBJ1-1, with D possibly being TRBD1 (6 bases). The CDR3 has 15 residues. The germline V gene has CDR1 MNHNS and CDR2 SASEGT. V was shortened by 6 bases and J by 0 bases, with 14 bases between the two germline ends. The CDR3, as DNA: TGTGCCAGCAGCCCAGGGGACTCCCTGAACACTGAAGCTTTCTTT. This codes for CASSPGDSLNTEAFF.

This clonotype was observed a handful of times. The chain is built from TRBV6-1 and TRBJ1-3; 8 bases agree with TRBD1. This CDR3 contains 13 residues. V was pared by 7 bases and J by 2 bases, with 1 base of the junction left unmatched. Germline loops: CDR1 MNHNS, CDR2 SASEGT. CDR3 residues: CASTDRAGNTIYF. In DNA form, the CDR3 reads TGTGCCAGCACGGACAGGGCTGGAAACACCATATATTTT.

The chain recombines TRBV12-3 or TRBV12-4 with TRBJ1-2; D is uncertain. The CDR3 is 13 residues long. Trimming pared 5 bases from V and 2 bases from J, leaving 9 bases between. The CDR3 DNA reads as TGTGCCAGCAGTCAGGACCTAAACTATGGCTACACCTTC. Residues: CASSQDLNYGYTF.

V gene TRBV28 combines with J gene TRBJ2-1, with D maybe TRBD1 (6 bases). The ends were cut back, 6 bases at V and 0 bases at J, with 15 bases in the middle. The CDR3 extends over 16 amino acids. The germline V gene encodes CDR1 MDHEN and CDR2 SYDVKM. The CDR3 reads CASRRWKTGSYNEQFF. Here the CDR3 DNA reads TGTGCCAGCAGGCGATGGAAGACAGGCTCCTACAATGAGCAGTTCTTC.

Only a few counts were recorded for this clonotype. The chain couples TRBV5-5 to TRBJ1-4; D perhaps matches TRBD1 (6 bases). V was clipped by 4 bases and J by 8 bases, with 12 bases between them. CDR3 size: 13 residues. CDR1 is SGHKS, CDR2 YYEKEE, per germline (reference sequence). Written as DNA, the CDR3 is TGTGCCAGCAGCCTAATCGGGACAGAAAAACTGTTTTTT. This translates into CASSLIGTEKLFF.

The chain uses TRBV7-9 and TRBJ2-3; tentative D call: TRBD2 (10 bases). V was shortened by 5 bases and J by 5 bases, with 23 bases between the two germline ends. Germline V gives CDR1 SEHNR, CDR2 FQNEAQ (reference sequence). This CDR3 contains 17 residues. The CDR3 region has the DNA TGTGCCAGCAGCGCCGGACAGGGGACTAGCGCAGTAGATACGCAGTATTTT. Its translation: CASSAGQGTSAVDTQYF.

The V gene is TRBV5-1, the J gene TRBJ2-5; 7 bases are shared with TRBD1. V lost 0 bases, J lost 1 base, and 3 bases stayed unmatched. CDR1 is SGHRS and CDR2 is YFSETQ in the germline V gene. The CDR3 is 15 amino acids. The CDR3 nucleotides are TGCGCCAGCAGCTTGGACCCAGGGGGCCAAGAGACCCAGTACTTC. The encoded protein is CASSLDPGGQETQYF.

This clonotype was seen ten or more times. The rearrangement uses TRBV20-1 and TRBJ2-1, with D perhaps TRBD2 (6 bases). With 6 bases removed from V and 9 bases from J, the gap between germline ends came to 21 bases. The CDR3 has 14 residues. CDR1 and CDR2 from the germline V gene are DFQATT and SNEGSKA (reference sequence). The CDR3 here is CSARDGTLFSEQFF. In DNA, the CDR3 is TGCAGTGCACGAGACGGGACTTTATTTTCTGAGCAGTTCTTC.

The chain is built from TRBV9 and TRBJ1-3; no reliable D call. Germline V lookup: CDR1 SGDLS, CDR2 YYNGEE. The CDR3 sequence is 14 residues long. V was cut by 0 bases and J by 0 bases, with 4 bases left in between. The CDR3 loop is CASSVEPSGNTIYF. The CDR3 region has the DNA TGTGCCAGCAGCGTAGAGCCCTCTGGAAACACCATATATTTT.

This clonotype came up a few times. This sequence joins TRBV15 and TRBJ2-7, with D maybe TRBD1 (5 bases). Germline V gene data show CDR1 as LNHNV and CDR2 as YYDKDF (reference sequence). V gave up 5 bases and J gave up 0 bases, with 23 bases separating them. The CDR3 is 18 residues long. CDR3 in DNA: TGTGCCACCAGCGCAACCTACCCCCGACAGACCGTCTCCTACGAGCAGTACTTC. This codes for CATSATYPRQTVSYEQYF.

This clonotype has a handful of counts. The rearrangement uses TRBV5-1 and TRBJ1-1; D is unclear. The CDR3 loop spans 13 amino acids. In germline, CDR1 is SGHRS, CDR2 YFSETQ. V was cut by 0 bases and J by 3 bases, with 6 bases left in between. The CDR3 protein is CASSLGDDTEAFF. CDR3 DNA: TGCGCCAGCAGCTTGGGGGATGACACTGAAGCTTTCTTT.

This clonotype was seen only a few times. This chain links TRBV5-1 with TRBJ2-5; no firm D call. CDR3 length: 15 residues. Germline loops: CDR1 SGHRS, CDR2 YFSETQ. V lost 0 bases and J 1 base, leaving 10 bases between the germline ends. The CDR3 region is CASSLGSIPQETQYF. CDR3 coding DNA: TGCGCCAGCAGCTTGGGTAGCATCCCCCAAGAGACCCAGTACTTC.

The sample holds many counts of this clonotype. The chain has TRBV28 and TRBJ2-7, with D tentatively TRBD2 (6 bases). The CDR3 has 14 residues. Trimming took off 2 bases at V and 1 base at J, with 9 bases between the two ends. From germline, CDR1 is MDHEN and CDR2 SYDVKM. The chain's CDR3 is CASSLVRGSYEQYF. CDR3 sequence (DNA): TGTGCCAGCAGTTTAGTGCGGGGTTCCTACGAGCAGTACTTC.

This clonotype was recorded at least ten times. The V and J genes are TRBV5-1 and TRBJ2-3, with D possibly TRBD2 on 7 matching bases. Germline assignment: CDR1 SGHRS and CDR2 YFSETQ. V was trimmed by 6 bases and J by 4 bases, leaving 12 bases between them. The CDR3 consists of 13 residues. CDR3 sequence: CASMEGGADTQYF. The CDR3, as DNA: TGCGCCAGCATGGAAGGGGGGGCAGATACGCAGTATTTT.

The table lists this clonotype with many counts. This chain's CDR3 is CASSLGPDNEQFF. The DNA of the CDR3 is TGCGCCAGCAGCTTGGGACCCGACAATGAGCAGTTCTTC. The V call is TRBV5-1, the J call TRBJ2-1; D not resolved. The CDR3 has 13 residues. V shed 0 bases and J shed 5 bases, with 6 bases lying between them. Germline V gene lookup returns CDR1 SGHRS and CDR2 YFSETQ.

This clonotype has more than one count but fewer than ten. V and J are TRBV6-5 and TRBJ2-5; possible D gene TRBD1, 6 bases. The CDR3 totals 13 residues. Germline values: CDR1 MNHEY, CDR2 SVGAGI. With 2 bases removed from V and 7 bases from J, the gap between germline ends came to 11 bases. The CDR3 reads CASSYPGEGTQYF. CDR3 coding DNA: TGTGCCAGCAGTTACCCAGGGGAAGGGACCCAGTACTTC.